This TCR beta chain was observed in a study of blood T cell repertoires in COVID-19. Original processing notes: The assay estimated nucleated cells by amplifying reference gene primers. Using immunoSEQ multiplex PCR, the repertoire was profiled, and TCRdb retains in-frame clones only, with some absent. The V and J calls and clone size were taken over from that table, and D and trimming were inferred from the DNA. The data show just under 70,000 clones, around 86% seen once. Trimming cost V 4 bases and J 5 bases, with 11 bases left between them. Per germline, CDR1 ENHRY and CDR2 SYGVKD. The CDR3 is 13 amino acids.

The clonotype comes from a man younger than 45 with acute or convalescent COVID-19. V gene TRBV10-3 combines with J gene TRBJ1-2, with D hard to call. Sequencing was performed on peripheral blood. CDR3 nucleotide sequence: TGTGCCATCAGTGGCGGCCAGCAATATGGCTACACCTTC. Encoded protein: CAISGGQQYGYTF.